The entry below describes one T cell receptor beta chain. These data belong to a study of blood T cells in healthy people across ages. Researchers collected roughly 9.8 milliliters of peripheral blood from every single donor. Each sample provided at least 6 micrograms of extracted total RNA. With a J-beta primer mix and a sample-barcoded 5' primer, a second PCR ran 7 to 11 cycles. Via MiXCR, TCRdb re-called the 5' RACE reads, giving one row per CDR3 protein. The repertoire has more than 1.4 million distinct CDR3 sequences, 40% to 50% of them found once; the top ten carry approximately 7.9%. This CDR3 region has 19 residues. The germline V and J ends were trimmed by 1 base and 6 bases, with 22 bases remaining between them. The germline CDR1 and CDR2 sequences are SGHTA and FQGNSA.

The V call is TRBV7-2, the J call TRBJ2-6; perhaps TRBD1 as D (6 bases). The origin of this receptor is a woman aged 18-29 years in good health. Source material: blood. In nucleotides, the CDR3 is TGTGCCAGCAGCTTAGGGAATCCGGGACACCTCTCCGTGGCCAACGTCCTGACTTTC. The encoded protein is CASSLGNPGHLSVANVLTF.